This T cell receptor (beta chain) derives from a study of blood T cell repertoires in COVID-19. Study information: PBMCs, B-cell-depleted T cells, or T cells provided the cDNA or gDNA that made up the material.

Assay: immunoSEQ multiplex PCR; the TCRdb copy retains only in-frame clones and omits some. In the table there are approximately 290,000 clones, about 86% of which are singletons. A remark on this clone: Mismatch with germline at one junction end may stem from a read error. Other nucleotide sequences from this sample produce the same CDR3.

The CDR3 loop spans 18 amino acids. This chain joins TRBV23-1 and TRBJ1-1, with 9 bases aligning to TRBD1. TRBV23-1 is an open reading frame whose function is uncertain. This sequence was found in a person in their 70s with COVID-19, enrolled during active disease. Sequences were obtained from peripheral blood. This CDR3 reads CASSHPGQGTPMNTEAFF. The CDR3 DNA follows: TGCGCCAGCAGTCACCCGGGACAGGGCACCCCGATGAACACTGAAGCTTTTTTT.